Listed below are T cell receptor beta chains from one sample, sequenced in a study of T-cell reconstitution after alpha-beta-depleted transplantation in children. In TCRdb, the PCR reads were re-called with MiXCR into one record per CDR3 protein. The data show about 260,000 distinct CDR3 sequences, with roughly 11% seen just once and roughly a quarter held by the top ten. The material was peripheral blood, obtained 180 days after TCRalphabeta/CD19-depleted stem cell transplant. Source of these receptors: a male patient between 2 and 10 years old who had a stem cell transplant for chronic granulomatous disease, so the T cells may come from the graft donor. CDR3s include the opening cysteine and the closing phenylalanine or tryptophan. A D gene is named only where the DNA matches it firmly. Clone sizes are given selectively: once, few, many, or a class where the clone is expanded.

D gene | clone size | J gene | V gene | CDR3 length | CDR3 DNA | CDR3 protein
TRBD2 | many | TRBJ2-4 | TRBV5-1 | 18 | TGCGCCAGCAGCCCCTTACACGCGACTAGCGGGGGTCCAAACATTCAGTACTTC | CASSPLHATSGGPNIQYF
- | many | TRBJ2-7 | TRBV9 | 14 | TGTGCCAGCAGCGCAGCCGGGACACCCTACGAGCAGTACTTC | CASSAAGTPYEQYF
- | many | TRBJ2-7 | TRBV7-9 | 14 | TGTGCCAGCAGCGCGGACGATTTCTCCTACGAGCAGTACTTC | CASSADDFSYEQYF
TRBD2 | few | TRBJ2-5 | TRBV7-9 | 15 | TGTGCCAGCAGCAAACTAGCGCCCTTACAAGAGACCCAGTACTTC | CASSKLAPLQETQYF
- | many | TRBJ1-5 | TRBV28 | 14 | TGTGCCAGCAGCCGGACGGTTAGCAATCAGCCCCAGCATTTT | CASSRTVSNQPQHF
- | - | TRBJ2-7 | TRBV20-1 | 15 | TGCAGTGCTAGGGGCGGAAGCTACCAATCCTACGAGCAGTACTTC | CSARGGSYQSYEQYF
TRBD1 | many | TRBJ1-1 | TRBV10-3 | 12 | TGTGCCATCTTGGAAGGGGGACAGGGTAAGACCTTT | CAILEGGQGKTF
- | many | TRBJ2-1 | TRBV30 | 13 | TGTGCCTGGAGTGGACTTCCGGGAAATGAGCAGTTCTTC | CAWSGLPGNEQFF
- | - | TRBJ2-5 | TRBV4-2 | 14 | TGTGCCAGCAGCCAAGGGGGCAGGGGAGAGACCCAGTACTTC | CASSQGGRGETQYF
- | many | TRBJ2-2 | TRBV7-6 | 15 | TGTGCCAGCAGCTTAGAAGGGGCAGGCACCGGGGAGCTGTTTTTT | CASSLEGAGTGELFF
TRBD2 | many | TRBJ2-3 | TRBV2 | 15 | TGTGCCAGCAGACGACTAGCGGGAGACCCAGATACGCAGTATTTT | CASRRLAGDPDTQYF
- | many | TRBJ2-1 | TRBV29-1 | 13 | TGCAGCGGCCAAGGCGGTGCAATTGGTGAGCAGTTCTTC | CSGQGGAIGEQFF
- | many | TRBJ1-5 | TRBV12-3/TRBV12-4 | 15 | TGTGCCAGCAGTCCCTCGCGGGGAGGGGATCAGCCCCAGCATTTT | CASSPSRGGDQPQHF
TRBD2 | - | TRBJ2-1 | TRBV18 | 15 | TGTGCCAGCTCACGTAAAGCGGGAGGGTACAATGAGCAGTCCTTC | CASSRKAGGYNEQSF
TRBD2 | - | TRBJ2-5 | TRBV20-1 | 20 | TGCAGTTCAACTCACGCCGGGACAGGGCAGACTAGCGGGATAGAGGAGACCCAGTACTTC | CSSTHAGTGQTSGIEETQYF
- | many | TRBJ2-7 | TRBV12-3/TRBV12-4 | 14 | TGTGCCAGCAGTCCCCGACAGGGAGGGTACGAGCAGTACTTC | CASSPRQGGYEQYF
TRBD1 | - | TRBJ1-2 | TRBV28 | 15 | TGTGCCAGCAGCCCCTCAGACAGGGAGGTTTATGGCGACACCTTC | CASSPSDREVYGDTF
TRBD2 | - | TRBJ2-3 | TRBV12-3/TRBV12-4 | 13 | TGTGCCAGCATCAAACAGTGGGGAGGGCTGCAGTATTTT | CASIKQWGGLQYF
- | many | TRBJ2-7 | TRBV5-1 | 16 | TGCGCCAGCAGCCGCACCTCGACAGGTAGCTCCTACGAGCAGTACTTC | CASSRTSTGSSYEQYF
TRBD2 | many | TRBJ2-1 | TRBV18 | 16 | TGTGCCAGCTCACGGTACACCGGGACTAGCTCCGATGAGCAGTTCTTC | CASSRYTGTSSDEQFF
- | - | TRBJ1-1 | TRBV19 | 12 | TGTGCCAGTATGGGGACCTATGGGGAAGCTTTCTTT | CASMGTYGEAFF
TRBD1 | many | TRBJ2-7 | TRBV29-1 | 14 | TGCAGCGTTGGGCTGGGACAGGGGGGGGACGAGCAGTACTTC | CSVGLGQGGDEQYF
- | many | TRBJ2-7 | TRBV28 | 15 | TGTGCCAGCAGTTTACCGGGGAAAGGGTCCTACGAGCAGTACTTC | CASSLPGKGSYEQYF
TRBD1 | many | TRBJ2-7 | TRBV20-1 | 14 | TGCAGTGCCCTAGAGGGACAGGGGATTTACGAGCAGTACTTC | CSALEGQGIYEQYF
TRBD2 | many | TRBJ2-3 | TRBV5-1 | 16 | TGCGCCAGCAGCCCGGCTCTAGCGGGAGATTCGGATACGCAGTATTTT | CASSPALAGDSDTQYF
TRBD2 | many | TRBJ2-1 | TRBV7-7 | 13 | TGTGCCAGCAGCCCCCAGGGAGGGGATGAGCAGTTCTTC | CASSPQGGDEQFF
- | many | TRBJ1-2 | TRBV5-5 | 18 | TGTGCCAGCAGCTTCATGGTGAGGGTTGGGACTACTAACTATGGCTACACCTTC | CASSFMVRVGTTNYGYTF
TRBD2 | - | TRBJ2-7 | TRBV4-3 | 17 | TGCGCCAGCAGCCAAAGTTTGGGGGGGTACCCAACCTACGAGCAGTACTTC | CASSQSLGGYPTYEQYF
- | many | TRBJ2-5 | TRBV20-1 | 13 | TGCAGTGCTCCCTCAGTAACGGAAGAGACCCAGTACTTC | CSAPSVTEETQYF
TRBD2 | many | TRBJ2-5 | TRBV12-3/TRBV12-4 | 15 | TGTGCCAGCAGTCCCCGGGGGGGCCTTCAAGAGACCCAGTACTTC | CASSPRGGLQETQYF
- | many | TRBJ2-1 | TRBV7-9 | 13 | TGTGCCAGCACATCCGCAGGGGTCAATGAGCAGTTCTTC | CASTSAGVNEQFF
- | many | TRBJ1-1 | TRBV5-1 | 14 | TGCGCCAGCAGCTTGGTTCGACTCAACACTGAAGCTTTCTTT | CASSLVRLNTEAFF
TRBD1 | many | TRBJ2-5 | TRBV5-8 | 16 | TGTGCCAGCAGCGAAACCGGGACAGAACCTCAAGAGACCCAGTACTTC | CASSETGTEPQETQYF
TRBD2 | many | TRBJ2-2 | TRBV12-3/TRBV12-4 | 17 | TGTGCCAGCAGGGGGACTAGCGGGGGGGTGGACACCGGGGAGCTGTTTTTT | CASRGTSGGVDTGELFF
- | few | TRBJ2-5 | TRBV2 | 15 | TGTGCCAGCAGAAAAGAAAGGGGCAGCCAGGAGACCCAGTACTTC | CASRKERGSQETQYF
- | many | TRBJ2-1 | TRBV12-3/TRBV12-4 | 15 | TGTGCCAGCAGTTTATGGGCCCGCTCCTACAATGAGCAGTTCTTC | CASSLWARSYNEQFF
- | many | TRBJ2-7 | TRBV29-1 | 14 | TGCAGCGTTGAAGGAAGGGGACCTCTCTACGAGCAGTACTTC | CSVEGRGPLYEQYF
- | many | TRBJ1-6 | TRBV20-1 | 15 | TGCAGTGCTAAGACGACAATGGCATTGGTTTCACCCCTCCACTTT | CSAKTTMALVSPLHF
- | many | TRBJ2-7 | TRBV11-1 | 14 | TGTGCCAGCAGCTTAGAGGTGGGCTCCTACGAGCAGTACTTC | CASSLEVGSYEQYF
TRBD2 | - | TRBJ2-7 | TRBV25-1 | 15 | TGTGCCAGCAGTGACATGACTAGCGGGAGTCACGAGCAGTACTTC | CASSDMTSGSHEQYF
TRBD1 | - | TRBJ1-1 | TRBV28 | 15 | TGTGCCAGCAGTGGCGAACAGGGGATGCGCACTGAAGCTTTCTTT | CASSGEQGMRTEAFF
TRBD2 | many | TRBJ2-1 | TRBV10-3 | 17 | TGTGCCATCAATCCGGGACTAGCGGAAGGCTCCTACAATGAGCAGTTCTTC | CAINPGLAEGSYNEQFF
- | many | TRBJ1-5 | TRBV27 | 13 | TGTGCCAGCAGTTATTATAGCAATCAGCCCCAGCATTTT | CASSYYSNQPQHF
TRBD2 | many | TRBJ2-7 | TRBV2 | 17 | TGTGCCAGCAGGCGAAACTTGGGACTAGCGGGAGCCAACGAGCAGTACTTC | CASRRNLGLAGANEQYF
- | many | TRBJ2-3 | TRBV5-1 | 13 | TGCGCCAGCAGCGAACGGACCACAGATACGCAGTATTTT | CASSERTTDTQYF